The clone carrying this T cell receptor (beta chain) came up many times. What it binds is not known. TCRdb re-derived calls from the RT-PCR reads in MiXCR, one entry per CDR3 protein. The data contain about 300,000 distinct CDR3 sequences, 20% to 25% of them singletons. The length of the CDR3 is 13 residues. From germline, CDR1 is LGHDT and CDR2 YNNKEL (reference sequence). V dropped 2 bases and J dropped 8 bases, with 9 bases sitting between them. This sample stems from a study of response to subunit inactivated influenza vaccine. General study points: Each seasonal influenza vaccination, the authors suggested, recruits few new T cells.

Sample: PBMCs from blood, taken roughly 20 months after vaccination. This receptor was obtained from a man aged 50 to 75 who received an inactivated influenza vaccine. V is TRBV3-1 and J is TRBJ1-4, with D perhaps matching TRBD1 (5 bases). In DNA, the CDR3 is TGTGCCAGCAGCCAACAGGGTAAAGAAAAACTGTTTTTT. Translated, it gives CASSQQGKEKLFF.